This T cell receptor beta chain was observed in a study of blood T cell repertoires in COVID-19. CDR1 SGHRS and CDR2 YFSETQ come from the germline V gene. The junction had 6 bases not matched to a gene; V was cut back by 4 bases and J by 2 bases. This CDR3 spans 15 amino acids. Profiling relied on immunoSEQ multiplex PCR, and the TCRdb table lists in-frame clones only, not all of them. The profile shows about 330,000 clones, more than 90% of them singletons. The sequenced sample was PBMCs or T cells enriched from blood (not recorded which). The clonotype comes from a woman in her thirties who had recovered from COVID-19. V usage is TRBV5-1 and J usage is TRBJ2-5; 9 bases fit TRBD1. The CDR3 DNA is TGCGCCAGCAGCCCAGGAGGGACAGGGCAAGAGACCCAGTACTTC. Its protein is CASSPGGTGQETQYF. The complete variable domain, with remaining parts taken from reference TRBV5-1 and TRBJ2-5, reads KAGVTQTPRYLIKTRGQQVTLSCSPISGHRSVSWYQQTPGQGLQFLFEYFSETQRNKGNFPGRFSGRQFSNSRSEMNVSTLELGDSALYLCASSPGGTGQETQYFGPGTRLLVL.